This TCR beta chain was profiled in a study of T-cell reconstitution after alpha-beta-depleted transplantation in children. Points from the study as a whole: Once a year had passed after transplant, T-cell counts and diversity came mostly from newly produced T cells. Two months or so post-transplant, alpha-beta T cells reportedly derived from several hundred expanded graft clones. Elevated TCRbeta diversity at day 60 was traced, in some patients, to surviving recipient T cells and thymic progenitors.

CDR1 and CDR2 from the germline V gene are DFQATT and SNEGSKA (reference sequence). V lost 3 bases and J lost 2, with 8 bases in between. This CDR3 region has 13 residues. This clonotype was detected ten times or more. Its antigen is still unknown. This sample's TCRbeta library carried unique molecular identifier barcodes. TCRdb independently ran MiXCR on the PCR reads; one entry per CDR3 protein. This sample has around 210,000 distinct CDR3 sequences; around 7% occur once, and the top ten carry just over 5.5%. This sequence joins TRBV20-1 and TRBJ2-4; D is unresolved. The material was PBMCs, obtained before TCRalphabeta/CD19-depleted stem cell transplant. This TCR was recovered from a boy aged 2 to 10 with acute lymphoblastic leukemia, due to receive a stem cell transplant. Here the CDR3 DNA reads TGCAGTGCTAGTCGGCGCTCCAAAAACATTCAGTACTTC. It codes for CSASRRSKNIQYF.